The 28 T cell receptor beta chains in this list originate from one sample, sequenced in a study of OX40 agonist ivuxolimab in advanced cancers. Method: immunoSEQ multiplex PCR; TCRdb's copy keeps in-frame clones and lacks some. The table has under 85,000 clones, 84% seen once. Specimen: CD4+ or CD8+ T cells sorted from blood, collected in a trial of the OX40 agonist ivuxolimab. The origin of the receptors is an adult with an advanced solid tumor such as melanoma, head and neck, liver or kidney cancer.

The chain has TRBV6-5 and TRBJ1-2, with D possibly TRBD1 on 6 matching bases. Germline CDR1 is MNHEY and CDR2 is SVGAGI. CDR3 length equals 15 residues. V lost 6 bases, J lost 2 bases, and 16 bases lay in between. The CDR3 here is CASRLYRVGNYGYTF. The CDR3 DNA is TGTGCCAGCAGACTTTACAGGGTGGGGAACTATGGCTACACCTTC.

The CDR3: CASSRQGFQETQYF. DNA for the CDR3: TGTGCCAGCAGCCGACAGGGTTTCCAAGAGACCCAGTACTTC. The chain links TRBV14 to TRBJ2-5; 7 bases fit TRBD1. Per germline, CDR1 SGHDN and CDR2 FVKESK. Germline trimming cut 4 bases from V and 1 base from J; bases unmatched to any gene: 3. The CDR3 contains 14 residues.

CDR3 sequence: CASSFWTGEPYNSPLHF. CDR3 nucleotide sequence: TGTGCCAGCAGTTTCTGGACAGGCGAACCCTATAATTCACCCCTCCACTTT. The chain uses TRBV27 and TRBJ1-6; the match to TRBD1 covers 7 bases. The CDR3 is 17 amino acids. Trimming took 3 bases from V and 2 from J; bases not matched to a gene: 7. Germline V gene sequence: CDR1 MNHEY, CDR2 SMNVEV (reference sequence).

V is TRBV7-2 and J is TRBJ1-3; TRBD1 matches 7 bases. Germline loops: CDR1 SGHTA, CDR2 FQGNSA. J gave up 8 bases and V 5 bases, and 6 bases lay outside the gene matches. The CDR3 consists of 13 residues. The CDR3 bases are TGTGCCAGCAGCACGGGACAGTGGGACACCATATATTTT. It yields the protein CASSTGQWDTIYF. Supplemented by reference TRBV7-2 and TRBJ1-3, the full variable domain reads GAGVSQSPSNKVTEKGKDVELRCDPISGHTALYWYRQSLGQGLEFLIYFQGNSAPDKSGLPSDRFSAERTGGSVSTLTIQRTQQEDSAVYLCASSTGQWDTIYFGEGSWLTVV.

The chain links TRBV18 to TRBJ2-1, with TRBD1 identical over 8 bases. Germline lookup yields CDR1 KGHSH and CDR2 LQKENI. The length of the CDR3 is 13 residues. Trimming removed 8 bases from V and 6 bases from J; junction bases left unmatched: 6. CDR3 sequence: CASTTGVANEQFF. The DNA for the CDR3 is TGTGCCAGCACGACAGGGGTGGCCAATGAGCAGTTCTTC.

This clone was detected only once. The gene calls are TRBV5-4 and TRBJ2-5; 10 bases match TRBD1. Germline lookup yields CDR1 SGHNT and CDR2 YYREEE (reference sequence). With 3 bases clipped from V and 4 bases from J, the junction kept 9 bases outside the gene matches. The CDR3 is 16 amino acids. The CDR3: CASSSRDRGWGETQYF. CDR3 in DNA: TGTGCCAGCAGCTCCCGGGACAGGGGATGGGGAGAGACCCAGTACTTC.

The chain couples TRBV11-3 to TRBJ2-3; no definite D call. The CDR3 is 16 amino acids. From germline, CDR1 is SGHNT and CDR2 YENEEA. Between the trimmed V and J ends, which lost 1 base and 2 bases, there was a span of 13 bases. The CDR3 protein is CASSLAHSEYTDTQYF. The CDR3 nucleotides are TGTGCCAGCAGCTTAGCCCACTCAGAATACACAGATACGCAGTATTTT.

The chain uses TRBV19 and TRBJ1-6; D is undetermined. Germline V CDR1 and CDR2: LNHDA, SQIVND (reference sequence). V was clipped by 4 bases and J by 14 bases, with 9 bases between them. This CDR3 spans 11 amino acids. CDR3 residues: CASSSSTTLHF. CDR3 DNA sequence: TGTGCCAGTAGTAGTAGTACCACCCTCCACTTT.

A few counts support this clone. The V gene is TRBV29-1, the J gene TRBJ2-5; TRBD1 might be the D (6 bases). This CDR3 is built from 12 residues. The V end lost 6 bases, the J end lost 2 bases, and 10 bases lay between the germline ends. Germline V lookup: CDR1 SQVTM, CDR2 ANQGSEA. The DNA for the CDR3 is TGCAGCGTCTCACAGGGTCAAGAGACCCAGTACTTC. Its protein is CSVSQGQETQYF.

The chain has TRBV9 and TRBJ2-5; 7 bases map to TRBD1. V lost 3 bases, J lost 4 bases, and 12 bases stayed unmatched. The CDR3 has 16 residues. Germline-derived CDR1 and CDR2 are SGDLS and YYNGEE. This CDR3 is CASSGTGAPSLETQYF. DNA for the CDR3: TGTGCCAGCAGCGGAACAGGGGCACCATCTTTAGAGACCCAGTACTTC. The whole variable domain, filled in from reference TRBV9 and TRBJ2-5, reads DSGVTQTPKHLITATGQRVTLRCSPRSGDLSVYWYQQSLDQGLQFLIQYYNGEERAKGNILERFSAQQFPDLHSELNLSSLELGDSALYFCASSGTGAPSLETQYFGPGTRLLVL.

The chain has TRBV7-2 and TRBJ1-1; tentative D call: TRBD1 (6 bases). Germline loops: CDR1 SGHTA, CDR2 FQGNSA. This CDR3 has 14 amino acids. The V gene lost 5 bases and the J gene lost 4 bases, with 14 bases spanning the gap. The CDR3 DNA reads TGTGCCAGCAGCGTGGTGGCAGGGGCCACTGAAGCTTTCTTT. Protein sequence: CASSVVAGATEAFF.

The CDR3 nucleotides read TGTGCCAGCAGCCTAGTGGGGGGCACCGGGGAGCTGTTTTTT. Protein: CASSLVGGTGELFF. V usage is TRBV11-2 and J usage is TRBJ2-2; tentatively, D is TRBD2 (6 bases). The CDR3 contains 14 residues. The ends were cut back, 5 bases at V and 4 bases at J, with 11 bases in the middle. Germline assignment: CDR1 SGHAT and CDR2 FQNNGV.

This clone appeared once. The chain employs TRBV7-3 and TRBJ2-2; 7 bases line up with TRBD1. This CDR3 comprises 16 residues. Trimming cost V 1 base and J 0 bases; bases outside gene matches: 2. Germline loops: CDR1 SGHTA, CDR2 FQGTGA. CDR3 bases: TGTGCCAGCAGCTTAAGGGGGACAGCGAACACCGGGGAGCTGTTTTTT. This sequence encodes CASSLRGTANTGELFF.

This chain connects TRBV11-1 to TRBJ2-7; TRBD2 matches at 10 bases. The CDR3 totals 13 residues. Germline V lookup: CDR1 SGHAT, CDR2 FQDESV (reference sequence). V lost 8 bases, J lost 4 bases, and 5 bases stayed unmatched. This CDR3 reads CASRASGGYEQYF. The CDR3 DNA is TGTGCCAGCCGAGCTAGCGGGGGTTACGAGCAGTACTTC.

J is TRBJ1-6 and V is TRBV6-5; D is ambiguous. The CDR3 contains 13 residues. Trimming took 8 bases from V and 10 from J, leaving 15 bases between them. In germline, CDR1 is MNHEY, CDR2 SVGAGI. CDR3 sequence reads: CASSRSPRSPLHF. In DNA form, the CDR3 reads TGTGCCAGCTCTAGGTCTCCCCGGTCACCCCTCCACTTT.

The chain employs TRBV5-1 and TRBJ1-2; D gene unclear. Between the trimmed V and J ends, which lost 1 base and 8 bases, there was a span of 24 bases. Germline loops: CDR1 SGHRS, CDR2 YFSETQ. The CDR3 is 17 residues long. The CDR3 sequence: CASSLRSGAIRLYGYTF. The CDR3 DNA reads TGCGCCAGCAGCTTGCGGTCAGGCGCCATCCGACTATACGGCTACACCTTC.

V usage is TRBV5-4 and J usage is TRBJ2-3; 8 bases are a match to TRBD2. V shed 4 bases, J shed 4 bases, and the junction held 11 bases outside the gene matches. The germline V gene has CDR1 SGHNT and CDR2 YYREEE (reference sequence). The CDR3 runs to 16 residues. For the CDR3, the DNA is TGTGCCAGCAGCCTAGGTCTAGCGGGTGAAGCAGATACGCAGTATTTT. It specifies CASSLGLAGEADTQYF.

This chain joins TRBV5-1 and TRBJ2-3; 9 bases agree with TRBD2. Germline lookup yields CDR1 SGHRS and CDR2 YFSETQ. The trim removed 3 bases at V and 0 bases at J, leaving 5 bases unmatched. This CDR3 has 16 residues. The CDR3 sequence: CASSSTSGRSTDTQYF. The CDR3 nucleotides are TGCGCCAGCAGCTCGACTAGCGGTAGAAGCACAGATACGCAGTATTTT.

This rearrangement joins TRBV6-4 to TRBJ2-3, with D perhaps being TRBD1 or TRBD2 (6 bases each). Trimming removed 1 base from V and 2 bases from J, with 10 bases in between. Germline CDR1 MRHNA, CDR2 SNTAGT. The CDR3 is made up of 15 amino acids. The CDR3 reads CASSDYGGSTDTQYF. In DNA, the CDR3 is TGTGCCAGCAGTGACTACGGGGGCTCCACAGATACGCAGTATTTT.

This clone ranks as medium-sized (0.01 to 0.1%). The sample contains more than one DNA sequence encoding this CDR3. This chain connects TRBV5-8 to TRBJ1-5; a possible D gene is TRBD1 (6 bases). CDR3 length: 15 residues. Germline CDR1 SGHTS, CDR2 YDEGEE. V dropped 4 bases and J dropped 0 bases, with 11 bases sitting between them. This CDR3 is CASSVQGYSNQPQHF. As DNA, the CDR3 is TGTGCCAGCAGCGTACAGGGCTATAGCAATCAGCCCCAGCATTTT.

The CDR3 DNA is TGCGCCAGCAGCCAAGGCCAAATCGCGAGACAGGGGGGCAAAAACATTCAGTACTTC. Its protein is CASSQGQIARQGGKNIQYF. The J gene is TRBJ2-4, the V gene TRBV4-3; 9 nucleotides align to TRBD1. Losses at the gene ends were 1 base for V and 3 bases for J; bases not matched to a gene: 13. The CDR3 is made up of 19 amino acids. Per the germline V gene, CDR1 is LGHNA and CDR2 is YSLEER.

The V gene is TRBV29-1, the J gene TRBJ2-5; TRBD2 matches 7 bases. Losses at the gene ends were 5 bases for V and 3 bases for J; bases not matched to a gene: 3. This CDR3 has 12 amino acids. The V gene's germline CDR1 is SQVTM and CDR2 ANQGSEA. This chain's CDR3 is CSVQSGEETQYF. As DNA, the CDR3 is TGCAGCGTTCAAAGCGGGGAAGAGACCCAGTACTTC.

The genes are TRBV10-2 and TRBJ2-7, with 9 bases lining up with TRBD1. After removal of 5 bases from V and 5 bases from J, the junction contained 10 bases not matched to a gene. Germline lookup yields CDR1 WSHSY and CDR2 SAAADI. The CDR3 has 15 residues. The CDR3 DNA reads TGCGCCAGCAGTCGCGCCGGGACAGGGCTCGACGAGCAGTACTTC. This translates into CASSRAGTGLDEQYF.

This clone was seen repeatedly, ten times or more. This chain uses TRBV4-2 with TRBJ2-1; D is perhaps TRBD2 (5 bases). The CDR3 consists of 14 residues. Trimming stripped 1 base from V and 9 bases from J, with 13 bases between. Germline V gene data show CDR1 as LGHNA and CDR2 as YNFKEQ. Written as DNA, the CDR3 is TGTGCCAGCAGCCAAGGGAGCGGTGTGAGTGAGCAGTTCTTC. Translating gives CASSQGSGVSEQFF.

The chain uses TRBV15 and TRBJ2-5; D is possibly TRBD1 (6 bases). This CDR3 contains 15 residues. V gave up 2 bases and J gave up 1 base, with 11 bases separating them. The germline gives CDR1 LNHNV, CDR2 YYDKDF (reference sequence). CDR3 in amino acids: CATSRFQGSQETQYF. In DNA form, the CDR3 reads TGTGCCACCAGCAGATTCCAGGGGTCCCAAGAGACCCAGTACTTC. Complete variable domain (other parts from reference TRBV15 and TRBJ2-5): DAMVIQNPRYQVTQFGKPVTLSCSQTLNHNVMYWYQQKSSQAPKLLFHYYDKDFNNEADTPDNFQSRRPNTSFCFLDIRSPGLGDTAMYLCATSRFQGSQETQYFGPGTRLLVL.

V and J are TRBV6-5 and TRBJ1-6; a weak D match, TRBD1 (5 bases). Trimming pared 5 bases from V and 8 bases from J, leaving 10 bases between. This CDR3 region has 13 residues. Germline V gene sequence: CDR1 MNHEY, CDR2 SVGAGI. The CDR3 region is CASSQGWDSPLHF. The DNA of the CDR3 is TGTGCCAGCAGTCAGGGCTGGGATTCACCCCTCCACTTT.

The CDR3 here is CASGLVLRAGRQFF. CDR3 coding DNA: TGTGCTAGTGGCCTCGTACTGAGAGCGGGAAGGCAGTTCTTC. The chain is built from TRBV12-5 and TRBJ2-1, with 7 bases that match TRBD2. Losses at the gene ends were 6 bases for V and 12 bases for J; bases not matched to a gene: 14. The germline V gene has CDR1 LGHNT and CDR2 FRNRAP. The CDR3 covers 14 residues.

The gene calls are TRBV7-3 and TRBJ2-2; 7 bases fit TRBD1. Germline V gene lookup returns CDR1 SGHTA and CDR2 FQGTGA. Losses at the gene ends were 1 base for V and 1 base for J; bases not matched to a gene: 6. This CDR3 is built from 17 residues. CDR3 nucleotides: TGTGCCAGCAGCTTAAACCCGGGACAGAAGAACACCGGGGAGCTGTTTTTT. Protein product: CASSLNPGQKNTGELFF.